The present T cell receptor (beta chain) was sequenced within a study of graft-versus-host responses after intestinal transplantation. About the study: Grafts were multivisceral, liver-intestinal, or isolated intestinal. Induction using anti-thymocyte globulin, followed by tacrolimus and steroids for around 3 years, was given to all recipients.

Study outcomes and limitations: Among recipient marrow samples, GvH clones were found; some appeared first in ileum or blood. The highest levels of circulating GvH clones went along with early declines in HvG clones after transplant.

The CDR3 runs 15 residues. CDR1 is SGHTA, CDR2 FQGNSA, per germline. Germline trimming cut 5 bases from V and 5 bases from J; bases unmatched to any gene: 8. Using immunoSEQ multiplex PCR, the repertoire was profiled, and TCRdb retains in-frame clones only, with some absent. The repertoire includes 65,000 to 85,000 clones, roughly 91% of them detected once, and less than 9.5% sits in the top ten. In regard to this clone: Its antigen is as yet unknown.

This chain links TRBV7-2 with TRBJ2-5; 10 nucleotides align to TRBD2. The source of this sequence is a human donor who was the organ donor for an intestinal transplant. Sequencing was performed on unstimulated CD8+ T cells sorted from spleen or lymph node cells, taken before transplant. The CDR3 DNA sequence: TGTGCCAGCAGCGATCTAGCGGGGGAGTCCGAGACCCAGTACTTC. Its protein product is CASSDLAGESETQYF. Full variable domain (remainder filled in from reference TRBV7-2 and TRBJ2-5): GAGVSQSPSNKVTEKGKDVELRCDPISGHTALYWYRQSLGQGLEFLIYFQGNSAPDKSGLPSDRFSAERTGGSVSTLTIQRTQQEDSAVYLCASSDLAGESETQYFGPGTRLLVL.